This T cell receptor beta chain was captured by sequencing in a study of shared clonotypes between healthy human individuals. Per germline, CDR1 KGHSH and CDR2 LQKENI. V lost 3 bases, J lost 0 bases, and 15 bases lay in between. CDR3 length: 17 amino acids. Sequenced by immunoSEQ multiplex PCR; TCRdb stores in-frame clones only, minus some. The sample lists hundreds of thousands of clones, over 70% seen once, with about 9.4% in the top ten. The V call is TRBV18, the J call TRBJ1-3; D is uncertain. The source of this sequence is a man aged 25-40 years in good health. The sample taken for sequencing was memory CD4+ T cells sorted from blood. Subset described: CD45RA-negative fraction. In nucleotides, the CDR3 is TGTGCCAGCTCACCGTCACCGCTGGACTACTCTGGAAACACCATATATTTT. Translation gives CASSPSPLDYSGNTIYF. Variable domain in full (rest from reference TRBV18 and TRBJ1-3): NAGVMQNPRHLVRRRGQEARLRCSPMKGHSHVYWYRQLPEEGLKFMVYLQKENIIDESGMPKERFSAEFPKEGPSILRIQQVVRGDSAAYFCASSPSPLDYSGNTIYFGEGSWLTVV.